This record covers a single T cell receptor (beta chain). Participants' reported clinical history set cohort assignment. The record originates from a study of blood T cell repertoires in COVID-19. Across the study: Some COVID-19 samples were acute and others convalescent; all came from the United States, Italy and Spain. In each case, the material was cDNA or gDNA derived from T cells, B-cell-depleted T cells, or PBMCs.

Authors' methods: For nucleated cells, counts were estimated from reference gene primer amplification. TCRdb's copy holds only in-frame clones and misses some; the assay was immunoSEQ multiplex PCR. The V and J calls and clone size are taken from that table; D and trimming were inferred from the DNA. The sample shows approximately 210,000 clones, more than 75% of them seen only once. The receptor comes from a man aged 25 to 40 with acute COVID-19. The source material was PBMCs or T cells enriched from blood (not recorded which).

CDR3 sequence: CASNGGSNQPQHF. The CDR3 DNA reads TGTGCCAGTAATGGAGGGAGCAATCAGCCCCAGCATTTT. The J gene is TRBJ1-5, the V gene TRBV19; no firm D call. Germline assignment: CDR1 LNHDA and CDR2 SQIVND (reference sequence). V shed 7 bases and J shed 1 base, with 8 bases lying between them. There are 13 residues in the CDR3.